This paragraph covers one TCR beta chain sequence. The sample comes from a study of blood T cell repertoires in COVID-19. Study summary: PBMCs, B-cell-depleted T cells, or T cells provided the cDNA or gDNA that made up the material.

As processed by the authors: Amplifying reference gene primers gave estimates of nucleated cell counts. TCRdb's copy holds only in-frame clones and misses some; the assay was immunoSEQ multiplex PCR. V, J and clone size are those of that table, while D and trimming were read from the DNA. The sample has around 400,000 clones; approximately 89% are singletons. What was sequenced was peripheral blood. This receptor was identified in an older woman with COVID-19, enrolled during active disease.

The CDR3 is CASSQASTGGRGEQYF. The CDR3 DNA sequence: TGTGCCAGCAGCCAAGCCTCTACAGGGGGCCGGGGCGAGCAGTACTTC. The chain recombines TRBV3-1 (or the pseudogene TRBV3-2) with TRBJ2-7; 9 bases agree with TRBD1. Germline CDR1 is LGHDT and CDR2 is YNNKEL (reference sequence). V was pared by 1 base and J by 6 bases, with 10 bases of the junction left unmatched. This CDR3 comprises 16 residues.